Listed here is a single T cell receptor (beta chain). Its antigen remains unidentified. Sample time point: newly diagnosed GD, antithyroid drugs for less than 3 months. PBMC RNA was the source of the TCR library. The sample comes from a study of regulatory T cells in long-lasting Graves disease. Study-wide findings and caveats: Having only a small sample size may have limited accuracy.

This CDR3 is built from 15 residues. Germline values: CDR1 KGHDR, CDR2 SFDVKD. Trimming at V came to 2 bases and at J to 8 bases, leaving 7 bases not matched to a gene. Through Arm-PCR of CDR3 regions and iRepertoire HTBI primers, TCR beta libraries were built. Methods used by the authors: Among the samples, around 58 TRBV and around 13 TRBJ segments were identified. TCRdb analysed the multiplex PCR reads with MiXCR anew, one entry per CDR3 protein. These V and J calls derive from TCRdb rather than the authors' analysis. The sample carries hundreds of thousands of distinct CDR3 sequences, roughly 15% recorded once. The same data also contributed to another study, on T cells in Graves' hyperthyroidism and ophthalmopathy. From that second work: The definition of stable Graves' hyperthyroidism was no ophthalmopathy progression within 18 months. Carried out on the TCR CDR3, a first-round RT-PCR used the HTBI primer set.

The receptor's source is a woman aged 25 to 39 with Graves disease. The chain combines TRBV24-1 with TRBJ2-1; 8 nucleotides match TRBD2. This specimen was peripheral blood mononuclear cells (PBMCs), taken at new diagnosis, from a patient treated with antithyroid drugs. In DNA form, the CDR3 reads TGTGCCACCAGTGATTACGGGAGGGCCCCGGATGAGCAGTTCTTC. Its translation: CATSDYGRAPDEQFF.